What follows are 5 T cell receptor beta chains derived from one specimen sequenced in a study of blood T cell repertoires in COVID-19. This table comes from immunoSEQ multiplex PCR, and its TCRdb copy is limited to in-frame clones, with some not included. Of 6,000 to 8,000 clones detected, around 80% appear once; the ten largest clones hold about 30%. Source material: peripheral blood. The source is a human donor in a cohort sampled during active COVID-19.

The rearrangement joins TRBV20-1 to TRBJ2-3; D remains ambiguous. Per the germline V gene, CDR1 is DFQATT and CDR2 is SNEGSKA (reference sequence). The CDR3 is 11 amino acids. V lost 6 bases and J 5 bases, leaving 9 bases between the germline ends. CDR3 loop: CSAPIRDTQYF. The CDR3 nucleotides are TGCAGTGCCCCCATCAGAGATACGCAGTATTTT.

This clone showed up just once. In DNA, the CDR3 is TGCAGCGTTGGACAGGGAGGTCCTGAAGCTTTCTTT. It is translated as CSVGQGGPEAFF. The chain recombines TRBV29-1 with TRBJ1-1, with TRBD1 matching over 7 bases. Germline V gene data show CDR1 as SQVTM and CDR2 as ANQGSEA. This CDR3 comprises 12 residues. V shed 4 bases and J 6 bases; nucleotides not matched to a gene: 5.

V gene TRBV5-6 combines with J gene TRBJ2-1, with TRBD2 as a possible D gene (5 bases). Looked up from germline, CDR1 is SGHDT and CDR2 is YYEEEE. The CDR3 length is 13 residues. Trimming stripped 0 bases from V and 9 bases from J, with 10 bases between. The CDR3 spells CASSLAGWSEQFF. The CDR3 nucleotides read TGTGCCAGCAGCTTGGCGGGGTGGAGTGAGCAGTTCTTC. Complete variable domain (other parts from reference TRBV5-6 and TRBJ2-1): DAGVTQSPTHLIKTRGQQVTLRCSPKSGHDTVSWYQQALGQGPQFIFQYYEEEERQRGNFPDRFSGHQFPNYSSELNVNALLLGDSALYLCASSLAGWSEQFFGPGTRLTVL.

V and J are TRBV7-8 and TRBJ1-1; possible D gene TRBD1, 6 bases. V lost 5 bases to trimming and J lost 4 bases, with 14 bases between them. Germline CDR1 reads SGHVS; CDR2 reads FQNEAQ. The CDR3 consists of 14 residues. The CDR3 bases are TGTGCCAGCAGCCCAACAGGGAGTGGCACTGAAGCTTTCTTT. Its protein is CASSPTGSGTEAFF.

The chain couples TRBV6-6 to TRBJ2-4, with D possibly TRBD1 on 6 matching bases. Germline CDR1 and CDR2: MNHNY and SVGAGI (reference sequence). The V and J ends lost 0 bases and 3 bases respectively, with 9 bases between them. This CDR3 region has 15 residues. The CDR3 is CASSYSAGVKNIQYF. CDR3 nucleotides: TGTGCCAGCAGTTACTCTGCAGGGGTCAAAAACATTCAGTACTTC.